A selection of T cell receptor beta chains follows, all from one sample in a study of blood T cell repertoires in COVID-19. Using immunoSEQ multiplex PCR, the repertoire was profiled, and TCRdb retains in-frame clones only, with some absent. Counted here are fewer than 85,000 clones, about three quarters occurring once; the ten biggest clones make up under 30%. Sequencing input: peripheral blood. The receptors stem from a woman aged 80 or older with active or convalescent COVID-19. The CDR3 runs from the conserved cysteine through the conserved F or W. The order of the fields is J gene, D gene, V gene, CDR3 protein. A D gene is named only where the DNA matches it firmly.

>TRBJ2-2|TRBD2|TRBV4-3
CASSQETAGLAAGELFF
>TRBJ1-1|NA|TRBV6-2/TRBV6-3
CASSLLWGVQEAFF
>TRBJ2-7|NA|TRBV30
CAWSRSSYEQYF
>TRBJ2-3|NA|TRBV3-1/TRBV3-2
CASSQDLRSDTQYF
>TRBJ1-5|NA|TRBV18
CASSPTGYSNQPQHF
>TRBJ1-3|NA|TRBV10-3
CAISRGDSGNTIYF
>TRBJ2-1|NA|TRBV5-6
CASSPLRHYNEQFF
>TRBJ1-2|TRBD1|TRBV11-2
CASSLDMGRGPYGYTF
>TRBJ2-2|TRBD2|TRBV18
CASSPLLAGANTGELFF
>TRBJ2-2|TRBD2|TRBV15
CATSRGGLASGELFF
>TRBJ2-5|TRBD1|TRBV5-1
CASSPGQGYPQETQYF
>TRBJ2-5|TRBD2|TRBV5-1
CASRIQGAGSETQYF
>TRBJ1-3|NA|TRBV25-1
CASKGGNTIYF
>TRBJ1-3|NA|TRBV9
CASSVVDGNTIYF
>TRBJ1-1|TRBD1|TRBV12-3/TRBV12-4
CASLRGHTEAFF
>TRBJ1-1|NA|TRBV18
CASSDNEAFF
>TRBJ2-5|TRBD2|TRBV4-3
CASSQGTSGHQETQYF
>TRBJ2-7|NA|TRBV29-1
CSVGQASYEQYF
>TRBJ1-2|NA|TRBV7-2
CASSVQTNYGYTF
>TRBJ1-5|TRBD1|TRBV6-2/TRBV6-3
CASSEGQGGYQPQHF
>TRBJ1-2|TRBD1|TRBV6-6
CASSYAGGASDHGYTF
>TRBJ1-4|NA|TRBV4-3
CASSQEGLGGEKLFF